Judged by abundance, the clone carrying this T cell receptor (beta chain) is medium-sized. TCRbeta libraries were built with three rounds of nested PCR, modified from ARM-PCR. TCRdb re-called the multiplex PCR reads through MiXCR, storing one row per CDR3 protein. The repertoire holds around 74,000 distinct CDR3 sequences, with around 70% as singletons. This sample's RNA came from whole unsorted tissue. The data originate from a study of tumor and adjacent non-tumor tissue in lung cancer. For the study at large: Patients comprised about a dozen adenocarcinoma, 2 squamous cell carcinoma and 1 small cell lung cancer.

The CDR3 runs 11 residues. V was pared by 0 bases and J by 9 bases, with 3 bases between. What was sequenced was lung tumor tissue. The rearrangement links TRBV12-3 or TRBV12-4 to TRBJ2-1; D is ambiguous. The TCR sequence derives from a woman in her 70s with non-small cell lung cancer. The CDR3, as DNA: TGTGCCAGCAGTTTAGCCGTTGAGCAGTTCTTC. This translates into CASSLAVEQFF.